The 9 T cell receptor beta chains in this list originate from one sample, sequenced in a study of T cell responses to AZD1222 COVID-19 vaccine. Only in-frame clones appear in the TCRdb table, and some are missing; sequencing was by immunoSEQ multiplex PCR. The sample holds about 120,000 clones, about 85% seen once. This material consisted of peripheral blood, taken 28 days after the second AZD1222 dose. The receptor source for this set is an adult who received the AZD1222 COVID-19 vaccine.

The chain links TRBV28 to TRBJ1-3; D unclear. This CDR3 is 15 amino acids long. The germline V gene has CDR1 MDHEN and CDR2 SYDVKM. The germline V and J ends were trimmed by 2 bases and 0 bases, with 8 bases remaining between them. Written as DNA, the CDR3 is TGTGCCAGCAGTTTACGCAGGAGCTCTGGAAACACCATATATTTT. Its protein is CASSLRRSSGNTIYF.

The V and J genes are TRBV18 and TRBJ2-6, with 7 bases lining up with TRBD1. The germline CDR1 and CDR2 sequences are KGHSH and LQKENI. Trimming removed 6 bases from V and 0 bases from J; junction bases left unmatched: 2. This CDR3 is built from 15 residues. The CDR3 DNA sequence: TGTGCCAGCTCGGGGACAGCCTCTGGGGCCAACGTCCTGACTTTC. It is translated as CASSGTASGANVLTF. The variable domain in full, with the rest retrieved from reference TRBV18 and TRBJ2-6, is NAGVMQNPRHLVRRRGQEARLRCSPMKGHSHVYWYRQLPEEGLKFMVYLQKENIIDESGMPKERFSAEFPKEGPSILRIQQVVRGDSAAYFCASSGTASGANVLTFGAGSRLTVL.

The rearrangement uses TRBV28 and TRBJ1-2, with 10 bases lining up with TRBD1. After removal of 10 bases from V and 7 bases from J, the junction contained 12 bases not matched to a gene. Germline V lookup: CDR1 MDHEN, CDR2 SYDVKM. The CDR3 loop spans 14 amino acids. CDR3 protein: CAITPVDRGGGYTF. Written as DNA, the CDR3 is TGTGCCATCACACCCGTGGACAGGGGGGGTGGCTACACCTTC.

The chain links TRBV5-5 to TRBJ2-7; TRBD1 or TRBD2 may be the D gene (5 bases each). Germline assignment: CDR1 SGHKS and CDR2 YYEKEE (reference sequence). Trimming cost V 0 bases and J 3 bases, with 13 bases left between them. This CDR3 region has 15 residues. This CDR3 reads CASSLEPGGGYEQYF. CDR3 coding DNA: TGTGCCAGCAGCTTGGAACCAGGTGGGGGCTACGAGCAGTACTTC.

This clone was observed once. In nucleotides, the CDR3 is TGCGCCAGCAGTCAATCGGGGCAGAGCTCCTATAATTCACCCCTCCACTTT. Protein: CASSQSGQSSYNSPLHF. The genes are TRBV23-1 and TRBJ1-6; D is perhaps TRBD1 (5 bases). TRBV23-1 is reported as an ORF; its role is uncertain. Trimming stripped 0 bases from V and 0 bases from J, with 9 bases between. This CDR3 is built from 17 residues.

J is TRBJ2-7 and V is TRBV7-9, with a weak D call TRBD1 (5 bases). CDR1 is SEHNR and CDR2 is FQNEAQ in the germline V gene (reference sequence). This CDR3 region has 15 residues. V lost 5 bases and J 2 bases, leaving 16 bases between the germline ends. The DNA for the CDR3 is TGTGCCAGCAGCACTCAGGGTTTAGGGGCCTACGAGCAGTACTTC. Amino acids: CASSTQGLGAYEQYF.

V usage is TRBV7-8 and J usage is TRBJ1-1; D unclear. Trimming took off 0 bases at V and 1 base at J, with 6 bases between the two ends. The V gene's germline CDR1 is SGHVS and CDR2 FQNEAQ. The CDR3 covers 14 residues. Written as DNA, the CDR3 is TGTGCCAGCAGCTTAGCGGCTTCGAACACTGAAGCTTTCTTT. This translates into CASSLAASNTEAFF.

CDR3 amino acids: CASSYSGQGLSTIYF. DNA for the CDR3: TGTGCCAGCAGTTACTCTGGACAGGGGCTCTCCACCATATATTTT. The gene calls are TRBV6-6 and TRBJ1-3; 9 bases are shared with TRBD1. Germline V gene data show CDR1 as MNHNY and CDR2 as SVGAGI (reference sequence). The length of the CDR3 is 15 residues. V gave up 0 bases and J gave up 9 bases; unmatched junction bases: 6.

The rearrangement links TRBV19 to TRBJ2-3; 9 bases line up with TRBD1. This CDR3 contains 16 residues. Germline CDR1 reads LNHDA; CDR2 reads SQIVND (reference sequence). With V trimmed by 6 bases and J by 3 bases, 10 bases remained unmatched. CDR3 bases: TGTGCCAGTAGACTTCGGGACAGGGTCAAAACAGATACGCAGTATTTT. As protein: CASRLRDRVKTDTQYF.